This T cell receptor beta chain emerged from a study of T cell clonotyping in hematopoietic cell transplantation. Study outcomes and limitations: At the given depth, recipient repertoires were over 97% de novo clonotypes. Graft donor and pretransplant recipient Inverse Simpson Index values predicted broader posttransplant TCR diversity.

About this clone: Its matching antigen is unknown.

Recipients were bled about 28 days pretransplant and at posttransplant days 30, 100, 180. Using immunoSEQ multiplex PCR, the repertoire was profiled, and TCRdb retains in-frame clones only, with some absent. The sample holds about 6,800 clones, approximately 98% seen once. The sequences come from PBMCs, collected 30 days after allogeneic stem cell transplant. The receptor comes from a male patient aged 55 to 70 who had an allogeneic stem cell transplant from a related donor, so the T cells may come from the graft donor. Some clones in this sample may be carry-over from other donors' samples.

The CDR3 here is CASSPNAAPVSYEQYF. The DNA of the CDR3 is TGTGCCAGCTCACCAAACGCAGCCCCCGTCTCCTACGAGCAGTACTTC. This chain links TRBV18 with TRBJ2-7; D is undetermined. Looked up from germline, CDR1 is KGHSH and CDR2 is LQKENI. This CDR3 spans 16 amino acids. V shed 2 bases and J shed 0 bases, with 14 bases lying between them.